This T cell receptor (beta chain) appears in the sequencing data of a study of blood T cell repertoires in COVID-19. Study information: Donors in the United States, Italy and Spain gave samples during acute or convalescent COVID-19. PBMCs, B-cell-depleted T cells, or T cells were the source of the cDNA or gDNA that made up the material.

The V gene end was trimmed by 5 bases and the J gene end by 5 bases; junction bases not matched to a gene: 12. The CDR3 is 16 amino acids. Germline V gene lookup returns CDR1 SGHAT and CDR2 FQNNGV. Patients of the Seattle cohort, enrolled during active infection, were followed longitudinally. Authors' methods: Amplification of reference gene primers provided the estimated nucleated cell counts. Profiled with immunoSEQ multiplex PCR; TCRdb holds only in-frame clones, not every one. V and J calls and clone size are given by that table; D and trimming were obtained from the DNA. The sample contains roughly 410,000 clones, 70% to 90% of which appear only once.

The chain has TRBV11-2 and TRBJ1-2; 9 bases map to TRBD1. The sequence was obtained from a woman between 40 and 55 years old with COVID-19, enrolled during active disease. The sample comprised peripheral blood. The CDR3 sequence is CASSVGAGQGLYGYTF. The CDR3 DNA is TGTGCCAGCAGCGTAGGGGCGGGACAGGGATTATATGGCTACACCTTC.